This TCR beta chain was sequenced during a study of neurological immune-mediated disorders. Regarding the study as a whole: The greatest TCR clonal expansion occurred in HTLV-1-associated myelopathy and the least in multiple sclerosis, which fell below healthy controls. No CDR3 amino acid sequences were shared by expanded clones across subjects, suggesting private repertoires in all groups.

The CDR3 contains 15 residues. Germline CDR1 reads SGHRS; CDR2 reads YFSETQ. With 6 bases clipped from V and 6 bases from J, the junction kept 10 bases outside the gene matches. In TCRdb, the 5' RACE reads were re-called with MiXCR into one record per CDR3 protein. The table has some 15,000 distinct CDR3 sequences, roughly 13% seen once; the top ten hold 41%. This clonotype was observed at least ten times. Its specificity is not known. The sorted libraries started from some 970,000 CD4+ or CD8+ T cells. The TCR originated in a female donor with HTLV-1-associated myelopathy (HAM/TSP). Sequencing was performed on CD8+ T cells from blood. The rearrangement joins TRBV5-1 to TRBJ2-1, with 9 bases that match TRBD2. CDR3 DNA: TGCGCCAGCAACCCGGGGGCGGGGGGGCGCAATGAGCAGTTCTTC. Translating gives CASNPGAGGRNEQFF.